What follows are 6 T cell receptor beta chains derived from one specimen sequenced in a study of T cell changes during pregnancy in multiple sclerosis. Only in-frame clones appear in the TCRdb table, and some are missing; sequencing was by immunoSEQ multiplex PCR. The sample has tens of thousands of clones; 90% to 95% are singletons. The sample was peripheral blood, taken in the second trimester of pregnancy. These receptors came from a female donor with multiple sclerosis, enrolled in a pregnancy study.

The CDR3 nucleotides read TGTGCCAGCAGCTTTTGGCTAGCGGGAGGGTACAATGAGCAGTTCTTC. Its translation: CASSFWLAGGYNEQFF. The chain carries TRBV7-9 and TRBJ2-1; TRBD2 aligns across 12 bases. This CDR3 region has 16 residues. Trimming cost V 3 bases and J 4 bases; bases outside gene matches: 4. Germline CDR1 reads SEHNR; CDR2 reads FQNEAQ (reference sequence).

The J gene is TRBJ2-5, the V gene TRBV9, with TRBD1 matching 7 bases. The germline V gene encodes CDR1 SGDLS and CDR2 YYNGEE. The CDR3 totals 17 residues. After removal of 0 bases from V and 2 bases from J, the junction contained 10 bases not matched to a gene. This chain's CDR3 is CASSVGTRGRAQETQYF. The DNA for the CDR3 is TGTGCCAGCAGCGTAGGCACCAGGGGGAGAGCACAAGAGACCCAGTACTTC.

The chain recombines TRBV28 with TRBJ2-7, with unresolved D. V lost 5 bases to trimming and J lost 4 bases, with 3 bases between them. The CDR3 has 10 residues. Germline V CDR1 and CDR2: MDHEN, SYDVKM. Here the CDR3 DNA reads TGTGCCAGCAGTATATACGAGCAGTACTTC. Encoded protein: CASSIYEQYF.

V is TRBV30 and J is TRBJ1-1; D unclear. V gave up 5 bases and J gave up 3 bases, with 7 bases separating them. This CDR3 comprises 11 residues. Germline V CDR1 and CDR2: GTSNPN, SVGIG (reference sequence). The CDR3 protein is CAWGEDTEAFF. The CDR3 DNA reads TGTGCCTGGGGAGAGGACACTGAAGCTTTCTTT. The full variable domain, rest sourced from reference TRBV30 and TRBJ1-1, is SQTIHQWPATLVQPVGSPLSLECTVEGTSNPNLYWYRQAAGRGLQLLFYSVGIGQISSEVPQNLSASRPQDRQFILSSKKLLLSDSGFYLCAWGEDTEAFFGQGTRLTVV.

The rearrangement links TRBV5-1 to TRBJ2-1; the match to TRBD2 covers 9 bases. This CDR3 is 15 amino acids long. The germline CDR1 and CDR2 sequences are SGHRS and YFSETQ. V shed 0 bases and J 9 bases; nucleotides not matched to a gene: 7. The DNA of the CDR3 is TGCGCCAGCAGCTTGGAGGTAGCGGGAGTGGGTGAGCAGTTCTTC. Encoded protein: CASSLEVAGVGEQFF. The complete variable domain, with remaining parts taken from reference TRBV5-1 and TRBJ2-1, reads KAGVTQTPRYLIKTRGQQVTLSCSPISGHRSVSWYQQTPGQGLQFLFEYFSETQRNKGNFPGRFSGRQFSNSRSEMNVSTLELGDSALYLCASSLEVAGVGEQFFGPGTRLTVL.

The J gene is TRBJ1-5, the V gene TRBV15; D might be TRBD1 (5 bases). V lost 3 bases to trimming and J lost 0 bases, with 18 bases between them. CDR3 length equals 18 residues. Germline assignment: CDR1 LNHNV and CDR2 YYDKDF (reference sequence). Here the CDR3 reads CATSSPPQQAYSNQPQHF. CDR3 in DNA: TGTGCCACCAGCAGCCCCCCTCAACAGGCCTATAGCAATCAGCCCCAGCATTTT.